Listed below are T cell receptor beta chains from one sample, sequenced in a study of cytomegalovirus exposure and HLA in healthy donors. Method: immunoSEQ multiplex PCR; TCRdb's copy keeps in-frame clones and lacks some. The table records roughly 290,000 clones, under 90% of them present only once. Sequencing input: PBMCs. Receptor source: a girl aged 2-10 years in good health and CMV-seronegative. Both conserved end residues are part of each CDR3. D genes are given only for firm matches. Size values are once, few and many counts, or a class for expanded clones, and some rows have none.

d_call	clone_size	v_call	j_call	cdr3_nt	cdr3_aa
NA	NA	TRBV7-8	TRBJ2-1	TGTGCCAGCAGCTTAGTGTCTAGCACCTACAATGAGCAGTTCTTC	CASSLVSSTYNEQFF
NA	NA	TRBV5-1	TRBJ1-5	TGCGCCAGCAGCCCTTGGGGACTGGATAGCAATCGGCCCCAGCATTTT	CASSPWGLDSNRPQHF
TRBD1	NA	TRBV30	TRBJ1-1	TGTGCCACCCACAGGGGGCAAATGGACACTGAAGCTTTCTTT	CATHRGQMDTEAFF
NA	NA	TRBV29-1	TRBJ2-7	TGCAGCGTTGATTCGAACGGGGATGAGCAGTACTTC	CSVDSNGDEQYF
NA	NA	TRBV7-3	TRBJ2-1	TGTGCCAGCAGCCGCGGGTCAAACAATGAGCAGTTCTTC	CASSRGSNNEQFF
TRBD2	NA	TRBV6-5	TRBJ2-7	TGTGCCAGCGGGACTAGCGGGGGGTTACCCTACGAGCAGTACTTC	CASGTSGGLPYEQYF
TRBD1	NA	TRBV28	TRBJ2-7	TGTGCCAGCAGTTTGGGATCCACAGGGGTTGCGCCCACCCTAAGCTCCTACGAGCAGTACTTC	CASSLGSTGVAPTLSSYEQYF
TRBD1	once	TRBV28	TRBJ1-5	TGTGCCAGCAGTCCGGGACAGTATAGCAATCAGCCCCAGCATTTT	CASSPGQYSNQPQHF
TRBD2	NA	TRBV28	TRBJ2-7	TGTGCCAGCAGTTCCGGGGGGGCGGCCCTTTACGAGCAGTACTTC	CASSSGGAALYEQYF
TRBD1	NA	TRBV28	TRBJ2-7	TGTGCCAGCAGTAAATGGACAGGGTTTGAGGCCGACCCCAATTACGAGCAGTACTTC	CASSKWTGFEADPNYEQYF
NA	few	TRBV2	TRBJ2-1	TGTGCCAGCAGTGGGACTGGAGACAATGAGCAGTTCTTC	CASSGTGDNEQFF
NA	NA	TRBV10-3	TRBJ1-5	TGTGCCATCAGTCCAGGGAACAATCAGCCCCAGCATTTT	CAISPGNNQPQHF
TRBD1	NA	TRBV28	TRBJ1-2	TGTGCCAGCAGTGCCCTACAGGGGGCGAACTATGGCTACACCTTC	CASSALQGANYGYTF
TRBD2	NA	TRBV10-3	TRBJ2-5	TGTGCCATCAGCTGGACTAGCGGCCAAGAGACCCAGTACTTC	CAISWTSGQETQYF
NA	NA	TRBV29-1	TRBJ2-2	TGCAGCGTGGGGCCGGTTCCGAACACCGGGGAGCTGTTTTTT	CSVGPVPNTGELFF
NA	once	TRBV18	TRBJ1-1	TGTGCCAGCTCACCGGCGAGGAGGAGGCCCAACACTGAAGCTTTCTTT	CASSPARRRPNTEAFF
NA	once	TRBV10-3	TRBJ2-1	TGTGCCATCAGTTACTCACTAGTGGTCCCTCTCAATGAGCAGTTCTTC	CAISYSLVVPLNEQFF
TRBD1	NA	TRBV10-3	TRBJ1-1	TGTGCCATCAGTGAGGGGTCAGGGCAGGGGGCCACTGAAGCTTTCTTT	CAISEGSGQGATEAFF
NA	few	TRBV5-6	TRBJ2-7	TGTGCCAGCAGCCACAGGATTATGATCGAGCAGTACTTC	CASSHRIMIEQYF
TRBD1	NA	TRBV18	TRBJ1-5	TGTGCCAGCTCACAGACAGGGGGCAGCAATCAGCCCCAGCATTTT	CASSQTGGSNQPQHF
NA	NA	TRBV28	TRBJ2-1	TGTGCCACCCATACTCCGGTCTCCTACAATGAGCAGTTCTTC	CATHTPVSYNEQFF
TRBD1	once	TRBV19	TRBJ1-1	TGTGCCAGTAGTATAGCCCAGACAGGGGGCGCTGGCGCTTTCTTT	CASSIAQTGGAGAFF
TRBD1	NA	TRBV29-1	TRBJ2-1	TGCAGCGCCCGAACAGGGGGCGCCTACAATGAGCAGTTCTTC	CSARTGGAYNEQFF
TRBD2	NA	TRBV6-5	TRBJ2-4	TGTGCCAGCATGACGGGGGGGCCCGCCAAAAACATTCAGTACTTC	CASMTGGPAKNIQYF
NA	NA	TRBV28	TRBJ2-7	TGTGCCAGCACCCACAGACTGGGACAATCCTACGAGCAGTACTTC	CASTHRLGQSYEQYF
TRBD1	NA	TRBV30	TRBJ1-2	TGTGCCCGCGCCCGACAGGGAGCTAACTATGGCTACACCTTC	CARARQGANYGYTF
NA	NA	TRBV27	TRBJ2-2	TGTGCCAGCACCCAGGGACTGGGCACCGGGGAGCTGTTTTTT	CASTQGLGTGELFF
NA	once	TRBV27	TRBJ2-1	TGTGCCAGCAGTTTATCCACTACCCGACAGACACCCTGGATATACAATGAGCAGTTCTTC	CASSLSTTRQTPWIYNEQFF
NA	NA	TRBV7-8	TRBJ2-1	TGTGCCAGCAGCTTAACCCGGGGTGGCCGTGAGCAGTTCTTC	CASSLTRGGREQFF
TRBD2	NA	TRBV5-6	TRBJ2-4	TGTGCCAGCAGCCAAGGACTAGCGGGGGTTCTTTTGAACATTCAGTACTTC	CASSQGLAGVLLNIQYF
NA	NA	TRBV19	TRBJ2-5	TGTGCCAGTAGTTGGCAGGGGGGCCGTGAGACCCAGTACTTC	CASSWQGGRETQYF
NA	NA	TRBV27	TRBJ2-7	TGTGCCAGCAGTTTACGAGTGGCCTACGAGCAGTACTTC	CASSLRVAYEQYF
TRBD2	NA	TRBV2	TRBJ2-5	TGTGCCAGCCCGAGTAGCGGGAGTAAAGAGACCCAGTACTTC	CASPSSGSKETQYF
NA	NA	TRBV7-9	TRBJ1-1	TGTGCCAGCAGCCGAGGCGAGGCAGGGGAAGCTTTCTTT	CASSRGEAGEAFF
TRBD1	NA	TRBV6-5	TRBJ2-2	TGTGCCAGCACGTCGGACAGGGGGCCCACCGGGGAGCTGTTTTTT	CASTSDRGPTGELFF